A selection of T cell receptor beta chains follows, all from one sample in a study of T cells in Graves' hyperthyroidism and ophthalmopathy. TCRdb ran MiXCR on the multiplex PCR reads and lists one entry per CDR3 protein. This table holds 500,000 to 750,000 distinct CDR3 sequences, 15% to 17% found once. Sequences were obtained from blood. All receptors derive from a woman under 40 with Graves' hyperthyroidism. Each CDR3 is given with its conserved first and last residue. The D gene is left open where the match is weak. Clone size appears in some rows only: once, few, many, or a class for an expanded clone.

V gene	J gene	D gene	clone size	CDR3 protein	CDR3 DNA
TRBV6-1	TRBJ2-7	TRBD2	NA	CASSPPGLGSAEQYF	TGTGCCAGCAGTCCCCCCGGACTAGGGTCCGCCGAGCAGTACTTC
TRBV18	TRBJ2-1	NA	many	CASSPQTETNEQFF	TGTGCCAGCTCCCCTCAGACAGAGACCAATGAGCAGTTCTTC
TRBV11-3	TRBJ2-1	NA	NA	CASSQEPPRNEQFF	TGTGCCAGCAGCCAAGAGCCTCCCCGGAATGAGCAGTTCTTC
TRBV20-1	TRBJ2-1	TRBD2	NA	CSASEREGRQWTGEQFF	TGCAGTGCTAGCGAGCGGGAGGGCCGTCAGTGGACAGGTGAGCAGTTCTTC
TRBV7-6	TRBJ2-1	TRBD2	NA	CASSLEREGKNEQFF	TGTGCCAGCAGCCTCGAGCGGGAGGGCAAAAATGAGCAGTTCTTC
TRBV11-2	TRBJ2-1	NA	many	CASSLGTAGEFF	TGTGCCAGCAGCTTAGGTACGGCCGGGGAGTTCTTC
TRBV29-1	TRBJ2-5	TRBD2	many	CSVPGLAGGETQYF	TGCAGCGTCCCGGGACTAGCGGGAGGGGAGACCCAGTACTTC
TRBV6-6	TRBJ1-5	TRBD1	once	CASSYSGTGYSNQPQHF	TGTGCCAGCAGTTACTCTGGGACAGGGTATAGCAATCAGCCCCAGCATTTT
TRBV20-1	TRBJ1-5	NA	NA	CSAQAGGGGYSNQPQHF	TGCAGTGCCCAAGCTGGGGGGGGGGGTTATAGCAATCAGCCCCAGCATTTT
TRBV6-6	TRBJ2-5	NA	many	CASSYSPTGETQYF	TGTGCCAGCAGTTACTCCCCGACGGGAGAGACCCAGTACTTC
TRBV27	TRBJ2-5	NA	many	CASSFVRGQETQYF	TGTGCCAGCAGTTTCGTTCGGGGGCAGGAGACCCAGTACTTC
TRBV20-1	TRBJ2-7	TRBD1	many	CSARDPPGQTQYF	TGCAGTGCTAGAGATCCCCCGGGACAGACGCAGTACTTC
TRBV18	TRBJ2-3	TRBD2	many	CASSRTSEDTQYF	TGTGCCAGCTCACGGACTAGCGAAGATACGCAGTATTTT
TRBV2	TRBJ2-2	TRBD1	many	CASSGEDRAGNTGELFF	TGTGCCAGCAGTGGAGAAGACAGGGCGGGGAACACCGGGGAGCTGTTTTTT
TRBV18	TRBJ2-1	NA	NA	CASSPRGGGGSYNEQFF	TGTGCCAGCTCACCCCGCGGGGGCGGAGGATCCTACAATGAGCAGTTCTTC
TRBV5-6	TRBJ2-5	NA	few	CASSPPGTPRGLYF	TGTGCCAGCAGCCCACCCGGGACCCCCAGGGGTCTATACTTC
TRBV5-6	TRBJ2-3	NA	many	CASSLPLADTQYF	TGTGCCAGCAGCTTGCCCCTAGCAGATACGCAGTATTTT
TRBV11-2	TRBJ1-5	TRBD1	once	CASSPGQGALQPQHF	TGTGCCAGCAGCCCCGGACAGGGGGCGCTTCAGCCCCAGCATTTT
TRBV7-9	TRBJ2-1	TRBD2	few	CASSGGVAGLSYNEQFF	TGTGCCAGCAGCGGAGGAGTAGCGGGCCTGTCCTACAATGAGCAGTTCTTC
TRBV4-1	TRBJ2-1	NA	NA	CASSQVGAPSSYNEQFF	TGCGCCAGCAGCCAAGTGGGAGCGCCGAGCTCCTACAATGAGCAGTTCTTC
TRBV20-1	TRBJ1-2	TRBD1	few	CSARDRGNIYGYTF	TGCAGTGCTAGAGACAGGGGGAATATTTATGGCTACACCTTC
TRBV6-4	TRBJ1-2	NA	NA	CASSGGIGYYGYTF	TGTGCCAGCAGTGGAGGGATAGGGTACTATGGCTACACCTTC
TRBV6-1	TRBJ2-1	NA	many	CASRPRTESNEQFF	TGTGCCAGCAGACCTAGGACTGAAAGCAATGAGCAGTTCTTC
TRBV20-1	TRBJ2-7	TRBD2	many	CSAAPSGPSYEQYF	TGCAGTGCGGCCCCTAGCGGGCCCTCCTACGAGCAGTACTTC
TRBV10-3	TRBJ2-2	NA	many	CAISEGGSGELFF	TGTGCCATCAGTGAGGGGGGATCCGGGGAGCTGTTTTTT
TRBV6-1	TRBJ2-2	NA	NA	CASTSGYTGELFF	TGTGCCAGCACTTCAGGATATACCGGGGAGCTGTTTTTT
TRBV12-3/TRBV12-4	TRBJ2-3	NA	many	CASSLKLQLVTQYF	TGTGCCAGCAGCCTAAAGCTCCAGCTAGTAACGCAGTATTTT
TRBV30	TRBJ2-7	TRBD1	many	CAFTGTGYDEQYF	TGTGCATTCACCGGGACAGGGTACGACGAGCAGTACTTC
TRBV29-1	TRBJ2-1	NA	few	CSVEGGYGRGRNEQFF	TGCAGCGTTGAGGGGGGGTATGGGCGGGGGCGCAATGAGCAGTTCTTC
TRBV20-1	TRBJ1-1	NA	many	CSARAPSRGASQAFF	TGCAGTGCTAGAGCCCCAAGTCGGGGGGCCTCCCAAGCTTTCTTT
TRBV2	TRBJ2-5	NA	many	CASSFGPQETQYF	TGTGCCAGCAGCTTTGGGCCCCAAGAGACCCAGTACTTC
TRBV27	TRBJ2-1	TRBD2	few	CASKLSGTSGYNEQFF	TGTGCCAGCAAATTGAGTGGGACTAGCGGATACAATGAGCAGTTCTTC
TRBV27	TRBJ1-6	NA	NA	CASSSPSDTNNSPLHF	TGTGCCAGCAGTTCCCCCTCGGACACCAATAATTCACCCCTCCACTTT